Described below is a single T cell receptor beta chain sequence and its context. This clone was detected ten times or more. Its antigen is currently not known. It has no much larger one-base neighbor in the sample; base qualities were not kept. This sample is drawn from a study of metastatic and nonmetastatic thyroid tumors (TCRdb year 2020). Background on the whole study: The researchers compared repertoires between peripheral blood samples and tumor or nodule tissue samples from patients with malignant or benign thyroid disease.

None of the patients had been given any treatment before thyroid surgery. Using T-cell receptor beta sequencing, the researchers looked back retrospectively at clinical samples from patients, gathered between about 2012 and 2019. The protocol used for the library was PCR. Sequenced on an Illumina HiSeq 4000. The TCR beta-chain CDR3 region of each patient was profiled by high-throughput sequencing. The source study handled its data this way. A classifier to discriminate distant-metastatic papillary thyroid cancer patients was built from CDR3 differences across clinicopathological groups. Repertoire diversity was assessed with the Shannon index, and tumor-blood repertoire similarity with the Morisita-Horn index. TCRdb redid the processing of the public reads, applying fastp at Q25 and MiXCR, and retained in-frame beta chains. None of the V and J calls come from the authors' own analysis; TCRdb made them. This sample holds about 25,000 clones; 13% were observed only once. The ten largest clonotypes hold 15% to 20% of the sample.

The investigation overall reported the following: In both blood and tumor samples, TCR beta diversity was reported to be significantly higher in malignant tumors than in benign nodules.

From the cysteine up to the phenylalanine, the CDR3 has a length of 14 residues. Solely the CDR3 DNA is kept, with 42 bases framed from the first base. From a lookup of the germline V gene (reference sequence), CDR1 and CDR2 are DFQATT and SNEGSKA. Germline trimming amounts to 6 bases on V and 3 bases on J, with 5 as the count of junction bases outside the gene matches. The receptor comes from a female donor with papillary thyroid cancer or a benign thyroid nodule (not recorded which). Some clones in this sample may be carry-over from other donors' samples. This chain joins TRBV20-1 to TRBJ2-1; 10 junctional bases match TRBD2. The sequenced sample consisted of blood. The DNA is TGCAGTGCCGTTCTAGCGGGAGTCTACAATGAGCAGTTCTTC. This encodes CSAVLAGVYNEQFF.